These T cell receptor beta chains were read from a single sample in a study of identifying expanded T cells in peripheral blood. Using immunoSEQ multiplex PCR, the repertoire was profiled, and TCRdb retains in-frame clones only, with some absent. The sample comprises about 100,000 clones, around 90% of which are singletons, and around 5% rests with the top ten. Sequences were obtained from blood. These receptors all come from a person aged 18-69 years in good health. Both conserved end residues are part of each CDR3. D genes are given only for firm matches. A clone size is listed for some rows: how often the clone was seen (once, few, many), or a class if it is expanded.

TRBV12-5,once,TRBJ2-7,TRBD2,CASGLPAGGLTYEQYF,TGTGCTAGTGGTTTGCCAGCGGGAGGGTTAACCTACGAGCAGTACTTC
TRBV30,NA,TRBJ1-1,NA,CAWNKLLDTEAFF,TGTGCCTGGAATAAACTACTCGACACTGAAGCTTTCTTT
TRBV30,NA,TRBJ1-2,TRBD1,CAWTHPGRGPHF,TGTGCCTGGACCCACCCGGGCAGGGGGCCACACTTC
TRBV5-1,NA,TRBJ1-2,TRBD1,CASSGNAGTGNGYTF,TGCGCCAGCAGCGGCAATGCCGGGACAGGGAATGGCTACACCTTC
TRBV27,NA,TRBJ2-2,NA,CASSLLGGELFF,TGTGCCAGCAGTCTCCTTGGGGGGGAGCTGTTTTTT
TRBV11-3,NA,TRBJ2-7,NA,CASSAILGDEQYF,TGTGCCAGCAGCGCTATATTGGGGGACGAGCAGTACTTC
TRBV7-9,once,TRBJ1-5,TRBD1,CASSPGTGGGLVNQPQHF,TGTGCCAGCAGTCCCGGGACAGGGGGGGGACTGGTGAATCAGCCCCAGCATTTT
TRBV30,NA,TRBJ1-2,NA,CAWSGTGHMGGRYGYTF,TGTGCCTGGAGTGGCACCGGACATATGGGGGGTAGATATGGCTACACCTTC
TRBV5-1,NA,TRBJ1-1,TRBD1,CASSAGQGITEAFF,TGCGCCAGCAGCGCGGGACAGGGTATAACTGAAGCTTTCTTT
TRBV30,NA,TRBJ1-4,TRBD1,CAWRGDSGEGKLFF,TGTGCCTGGAGGGGGGACAGTGGGGAGGGAAAACTGTTTTTT
TRBV2,NA,TRBJ1-2,NA,CASSELVGSNYGYTF,TGTGCCAGCAGTGAACTAGTCGGGTCTAACTATGGCTACACCTTC
TRBV9,NA,TRBJ2-3,NA,CASSVSRTDTQYF,TGTGCCAGCAGCGTAAGCCGTACGGATACGCAGTATTTT
TRBV5-6,NA,TRBJ1-2,TRBD1,CASSRTGDYGYTF,TGTGCCAGCAGCCGGACAGGGGACTATGGCTACACCTTC
TRBV7-2,NA,TRBJ1-4,NA,CASRLNSLNEKLFF,TGTGCCAGCAGACTAAACAGCCTTAATGAAAAACTGTTTTTT
TRBV6-1,NA,TRBJ2-7,NA,CASSEMAGVSEQYF,TGTGCCAGCAGTGAAATGGCAGGGGTGAGCGAGCAGTACTTC
TRBV5-1,NA,TRBJ2-3,NA,CASYQQTDTQYF,TGCGCCAGTTACCAGCAAACAGATACGCAGTATTTT
TRBV5-1,few,TRBJ2-7,TRBD2,CASSSLSGRRGEQYF,TGCGCCAGCAGCTCTCTTAGCGGGAGACGAGGAGAGCAGTACTTC
TRBV27,NA,TRBJ2-1,TRBD1,CASRPDRASYNEQFF,TGTGCCAGCAGACCTGACAGGGCGTCCTACAATGAGCAGTTCTTC
TRBV19,NA,TRBJ1-1,NA,CASSGRLVGNTEAFF,TGTGCCAGTAGCGGACGTCTTGTGGGGAACACTGAAGCTTTCTTT
TRBV4-2,NA,TRBJ2-1,NA,CASSQFGISVPNNEQFF,TGTGCCAGCAGCCAATTTGGGATATCGGTACCCAACAATGAGCAGTTCTTC
TRBV6-4,NA,TRBJ2-1,TRBD2,CASSEESGRLYEQFF,TGTGCCAGCAGTGAGGAGAGCGGGAGACTTTATGAGCAGTTCTTC
TRBV5-1,NA,TRBJ2-7,TRBD1,CASSSTGGFSYEQYF,TGCGCCAGCAGCTCTACAGGGGGATTTTCCTACGAGCAGTACTTC
TRBV5-4,NA,TRBJ2-7,TRBD2,CASSRGERGVLDEQYF,TGTGCCAGCAGCCGAGGGGAGCGGGGGGTGCTGGACGAGCAGTACTTC
TRBV29-1,once,TRBJ1-1,NA,CSVEDLPEAFF,TGCAGCGTTGAAGATCTACCTGAAGCTTTCTTT
TRBV6-5,NA,TRBJ1-1,NA,CASSYAGVPLNTEAFF,TGTGCCAGCAGTTACGCCGGGGTCCCACTGAACACTGAAGCTTTCTTT
TRBV11-1,NA,TRBJ2-1,NA,CASSYTNEQFF,TGTGCCAGCAGCTATACAAATGAGCAGTTCTTC
TRBV29-1,NA,TRBJ2-2,NA,CSARRVSPSRELFF,TGCAGCGCCCGCAGGGTCTCTCCATCCCGGGAGCTGTTTTTT
TRBV19,NA,TRBJ1-6,NA,CASSKLKPDSPLHF,TGTGCCAGTAGTAAGCTCAAACCGGATTCACCCCTCCACTTT
TRBV6-5,NA,TRBJ1-5,TRBD1,CASSPGGRNQPQHF,TGTGCCAGCAGTCCAGGGGGAAGGAATCAGCCCCAGCATTTT
TRBV12-5,NA,TRBJ1-2,NA,CASAQRGVHGYTF,TGTGCTAGTGCCCAGAGGGGAGTCCATGGCTACACCTTC
TRBV18,NA,TRBJ1-1,NA,CASSPLKGLRESTEAFF,TGTGCCAGCTCACCTCTTAAAGGATTAAGGGAGAGCACTGAAGCTTTCTTT
TRBV11-2,NA,TRBJ1-1,NA,CASTWGTEAFF,TGTGCCAGCACCTGGGGCACTGAAGCTTTCTTT
TRBV6-6,NA,TRBJ1-4,NA,CASTQGDYEKLFF,TGTGCCAGCACCCAGGGTGATTATGAAAAACTGTTTTTT
TRBV29-1,NA,TRBJ1-1,NA,CSVRTAGAMNTEAFF,TGCAGCGTTAGGACCGCGGGAGCCATGAACACTGAAGCTTTCTTT
TRBV7-9,NA,TRBJ1-3,NA,CASKNSGNTIYF,TGTGCCAGCAAGAACTCTGGAAACACCATATATTTT
TRBV2,once,TRBJ2-7,NA,CASSVRTAGLSEQYF,TGTGCCAGCAGTGTTCGGACCGCAGGGCTTTCCGAGCAGTACTTC
TRBV5-4,NA,TRBJ2-7,TRBD1,CASTSTRRDSSYEQYF,TGTGCCAGCACCTCAACCCGAAGGGACAGCTCCTACGAGCAGTACTTC